The 25 T cell receptor beta chains in this list originate from one sample, sequenced in a study of shared clonotypes between healthy human individuals. The assay was immunoSEQ multiplex PCR, and TCRdb's table has in-frame clones only and misses some. Of some 470,000 clones in the sample, 76% were seen once. Sequences were obtained from PBMCs. The receptors derive from a woman aged 40 to 49 in good health. Some clones in this sample may be carry-over from other donors' samples.

Comments on this clone: With a far larger clone one base away, a read error is the likely cause. CDR3 nucleotide sequence: TGTGCCTGGGGTAGGGACAGGGGTGAAAAACTGTTTTTT. Encoded protein: CAWGRDRGEKLFF. The chain employs TRBV30 and TRBJ1-4; 10 bases are a match to TRBD1. The germline V gene encodes CDR1 GTSNPN and CDR2 SVGIG (reference sequence). This CDR3 contains 13 residues. V was pared by 5 bases and J by 7 bases, with 4 bases of the junction left unmatched.

The chain carries TRBV2 and TRBJ2-5; 7 bases agree with TRBD2. V lost 5 bases to trimming and J lost 5 bases; unmatched junction nucleotides: 17. The germline CDR1 and CDR2 sequences are SNHLY and FYNNEI. This CDR3 is 17 amino acids long. The DNA of the CDR3 is TGTGCCAGCAGTTCCACCCCTCGGATGGGCGGGGGTGAGACCCAGTACTTC. Translated: CASSSTPRMGGGETQYF. The full variable domain, with the rest looked up from reference TRBV2 and TRBJ2-5, is EPEVTQTPSHQVTQMGQEVILRCVPISNHLYFYWYRQILGQKVEFLVSFYNNEISEKSEIFDDQFSVERPDGSNFTLKIRSTKLEDSAMYFCASSSTPRMGGGETQYFGPGTRLLVL.

The chain recombines TRBV5-1 with TRBJ1-2, with D possibly TRBD1 on 5 matching bases. CDR3 length equals 16 residues. In germline, CDR1 is SGHRS, CDR2 YFSETQ. The germline V and J ends were trimmed by 4 bases and 7 bases, with 23 bases remaining between them. The CDR3 region is CASSHTPVGASAGYTF. The CDR3 DNA is TGCGCCAGCAGCCACACTCCGGTAGGGGCCTCTGCTGGCTACACCTTC.

For this clone: A single base is all that separates this from a far larger clone, so a read error is likely. The sample carries other DNA sequences with the same CDR3. The chain links TRBV6-4 to TRBJ2-2; D is ambiguous. The V end lost 6 bases, the J end lost 3 bases, and 11 bases lay between the germline ends. The CDR3 has 14 residues. From germline, CDR1 is MRHNA and CDR2 SNTAGT. For the CDR3, the DNA is TGTGCCAGCAGCACATCGACCGACACCGGGGAGCTGTTTTTT. This gives the protein CASSTSTDTGELFF.

J is TRBJ2-5 and V is TRBV6-1; 15 bases align to TRBD2. This CDR3 is built from 15 residues. The V and J ends lost 6 bases and 6 bases, in that order; junction bases with no gene match: 5. CDR1 MNHNS and CDR2 SASEGT come from the germline V gene. CDR3: CASSGGLAGGQTQYF. In DNA form, the CDR3 reads TGTGCCAGCAGCGGAGGACTAGCGGGAGGGCAGACCCAGTACTTC.

The chain employs TRBV25-1 and TRBJ2-6; tentative D call: TRBD2 (5 bases). From germline, CDR1 is MGHDK and CDR2 SYGVNS. Trimming took off 3 bases at V and 7 bases at J, with 13 bases between the two ends. The CDR3 sequence is 15 residues long. The CDR3 DNA reads as TGTGCCAGCAGTGACGTCACGGGGTCCGCCAACGTCCTGACTTTC. Amino acid sequence: CASSDVTGSANVLTF.

This clone has only one observation. V gene TRBV27 combines with J gene TRBJ2-5; D possibly corresponds to TRBD2 (6 bases). Germline V lookup: CDR1 MNHEY, CDR2 SMNVEV (reference sequence). Trimming cost V 6 bases and J 1 base, with 15 bases left between them. The CDR3 runs to 15 residues. The DNA for the CDR3 is TGTGCCAGCAGACCCCTCGGGGGTGTCCAAGAGACCCAGTACTTC. Protein product: CASRPLGGVQETQYF.

Concerning this clone: The likely explanation is a read error, given a far larger clone one base away. Other DNA sequences in the same sample also yield this CDR3. CDR3 loop: CAIHDGGGKDTQYF. The CDR3 bases are TGTGCCATCCACGACGGAGGAGGCAAGGATACGCAGTATTTT. The chain joins TRBV7-9 to TRBJ2-3; TRBD2 might be the D (5 bases). With 10 bases removed from V and 6 bases from J, the gap between germline ends came to 20 bases. This CDR3 has 14 amino acids. Germline V gene sequence: CDR1 SEHNR, CDR2 FQNEAQ (reference sequence).

This clone was seen only once. V gene TRBV5-1 combines with J gene TRBJ1-5; the D is unclear. The CDR3 covers 15 residues. V dropped 4 bases and J dropped 0 bases, with 11 bases sitting between them. The V gene's germline CDR1 is SGHRS and CDR2 YFSETQ. The CDR3 sequence is CASSAGGDSNQPQHF. The CDR3 DNA reads TGCGCCAGCAGCGCCGGCGGGGATAGCAATCAGCCCCAGCATTTT.

The chain employs TRBV5-6 and TRBJ2-5, with TRBD1 matching over 9 bases. The CDR3 spans 17 residues. CDR1 is SGHDT, CDR2 YYEEEE, per germline. J was trimmed by 1 base and V by 3 bases; bases with no gene match: 10. DNA for the CDR3: TGTGCCAGCAGCTGGCTCCCGGGACAGGGATTCCAAGAGACCCAGTACTTC. Residues: CASSWLPGQGFQETQYF.

The J gene is TRBJ2-5, the V gene TRBV6-1, with a tentative D call TRBD2 (6 bases). Germline V CDR1 and CDR2: MNHNS, SASEGT. Trimming shortened V by 2 bases and J by 6 bases, and 16 bases separated the two germline ends. There are 15 residues in the CDR3. The chain's CDR3 is CASSEQSSGAQTQYF. The CDR3 DNA is TGTGCCAGCAGTGAACAAAGTAGCGGAGCACAGACCCAGTACTTC.

This chain joins TRBV21-1 and TRBJ2-4; the table's D call, TRBD1, was not checked against the DNA. TRBV21-1 is marked as a pseudogene. The CDR3 runs to 16 residues. The chain's CDR3 is CASSKGTSLAKNIQYF. CDR3 DNA sequence: TGTGCCAGCAGCAAAGGGACATCACTAGCCAAAAACATTCAGTACTTC.

The gene calls are TRBV7-6 and TRBJ2-7; 15 bases line up with TRBD2. This CDR3 comprises 15 residues. The germline V gene encodes CDR1 SGHVS and CDR2 FNYEAQ. V trimming: 4 bases; J trimming: 7 bases; junction bases outside the gene matches: 5. CDR3 coding DNA: TGTGCCAGCAGCTCCGGACTAGCGGGAGGGTCTGAGCAGTACTTC. Residues: CASSSGLAGGSEQYF.

The sample holds one count of this clone. The junction shows a germline mismatch at one end, possibly a read error. The genes are TRBV4-2 and TRBJ2-2; either TRBD1 or TRBD2 may fit D (5 bases each). Germline-derived CDR1 and CDR2 are LGHNA and YNFKEQ. This CDR3 region has 15 residues. The CDR3 here is CASSQDDGGVVGLLF. CDR3 bases: TGTGCCAGCAGCCAAGATGATGGGGGAGTTGTGGGGCTGCTTTTT.

The V and J genes are TRBV2 and TRBJ2-7; D not certain. This CDR3 has 13 residues. CDR1 and CDR2 from the germline V gene are SNHLY and FYNNEI. Between the trimmed V and J ends, which lost 8 bases and 0 bases, there was a span of 11 bases. The CDR3 is CASLPTVSYEQYF. The CDR3 DNA reads as TGTGCCAGCCTGCCGACGGTCTCCTACGAGCAGTACTTC.

The CDR3 region is CASSLYGGEAFF. The CDR3 DNA reads TGTGCCAGCAGTTTATACGGGGGGGAAGCTTTCTTT. The chain is built from TRBV27 and TRBJ1-1; a possible D gene is TRBD1 (5 bases). Germline V gives CDR1 MNHEY, CDR2 SMNVEV (reference sequence). The V end was cut by 1 base, the J end by 8 bases, with 8 bases between. This CDR3 is built from 12 residues.

The V and J genes are TRBV6-1 and TRBJ1-1, with D possibly being TRBD1 (5 bases). CDR1 is MNHNS and CDR2 is SASEGT in the germline V gene. The CDR3 sequence is 14 residues long. Trimming removed 1 base from V and 5 bases from J, with 11 bases in between. As DNA, the CDR3 is TGTGCCAGCAGTGAAGGCTGGGGCCGGACTGAAGCTTTCTTT. This encodes CASSEGWGRTEAFF.

This chain connects TRBV5-1 to TRBJ1-4; D might be TRBD1 (6 bases). The CDR3 consists of 14 residues. Trimming removed 0 bases at V and 10 bases at J, with 13 bases between. The germline V gene has CDR1 SGHRS and CDR2 YFSETQ. Written as DNA, the CDR3 is TGCGCCAGCAGCTTGGAACAGGGTGTGGGAAAACTGTTTTTT. It translates to CASSLEQGVGKLFF.

For the CDR3, the DNA is TGTGCCAGCAGCTTAGCACGGACAGGGCTATACGAGCAGTACTTC. Its translation: CASSLARTGLYEQYF. This chain joins TRBV7-8 and TRBJ2-7; 8 positions match TRBD1. Losses at the gene ends were 0 bases for V and 4 bases for J; bases not matched to a gene: 5. Germline V gene sequence: CDR1 SGHVS, CDR2 FQNEAQ. This CDR3 comprises 15 residues.

This chain's CDR3 is CATLMTRDHNNEQFF. The CDR3 DNA follows: TGTGCCACCCTAATGACCCGGGACCACAACAATGAGCAGTTCTTC. This chain uses TRBV6-6 with TRBJ2-1; D could derive from TRBD1 or TRBD2 (5 bases each). CDR3 size: 15 residues. CDR1 and CDR2 (germline): MNHNY, SVGAGI (reference sequence). The V end was cut by 10 bases, the J end by 5 bases, with 21 bases between.

This clone was counted a few times. The chain has TRBV5-6 and TRBJ2-2, with D unclear. The germline V and J ends were trimmed by 4 bases and 7 bases, with 14 bases remaining between them. The CDR3 covers 14 residues. Germline CDR1 reads SGHDT; CDR2 reads YYEEEE. CDR3 region: CASSPGPQVGELFF. In DNA form, the CDR3 reads TGTGCCAGCAGCCCAGGTCCCCAGGTCGGGGAGCTGTTTTTT.

J is TRBJ2-5 and V is TRBV10-1; 11 nucleotides agree with TRBD2. This CDR3 spans 15 amino acids. Germline CDR1 WNHNN, CDR2 SYGVQD (reference sequence). V shed 3 bases and J 5 bases; nucleotides not matched to a gene: 5. For the CDR3, the DNA is TGCGCCAGCAGTGATACTAGCGGGAGTTGGGAGACCCAGTACTTC. It codes for CASSDTSGSWETQYF.

The V and J genes are TRBV27 and TRBJ1-1; D not certain. Germline V CDR1 and CDR2: MNHEY, SMNVEV (reference sequence). The CDR3 runs 15 residues. Trimming removed 4 bases from V and 0 bases from J, with 12 bases in between. The CDR3 coding sequence is TGTGCCAGCAGTTCTCGGGGAGGAGTGAACACTGAAGCTTTCTTT. The encoded protein is CASSSRGGVNTEAFF.

A single count supports this clone. V is TRBV11-1 and J is TRBJ2-7; a weak D match, TRBD1 (6 bases). Trimming took 5 bases from V and 4 from J, leaving 15 bases between them. Germline V lookup: CDR1 SGHAT, CDR2 FQDESV (reference sequence). CDR3 length: 14 amino acids. The CDR3 DNA is TGTGCCAGCAGCCCGCTACAGGGTTATTACGAGCAGTACTTC. Encoded protein: CASSPLQGYYEQYF.

This chain joins TRBV7-8 and TRBJ1-4, with TRBD1 matching over 7 bases. The CDR3 runs to 14 residues. Germline CDR1 SGHVS, CDR2 FQNEAQ. The J segment lost 11 bases and the V segment lost 2 bases, leaving 8 bases of the junction unmatched. CDR3 in amino acids: CASSLRTGYDKLFF. Written as DNA, the CDR3 is TGTGCCAGCAGCTTACGGACAGGTTACGACAAACTGTTTTTT.